This T cell receptor (beta chain) was identified in a study of beta chain features in type 1 diabetes. CDR1 and CDR2 from the germline V gene are SEHNR and FQNEAQ (reference sequence). The CDR3 length is 13 residues. Study-wide results and caveats: PCR might favor shorter templates, equally in patients and controls. Among all four CD4+ subsets, Type 1 diabetes patients had TCRB CDR3s that were moderately but significantly shorter.

As every portion of the isolated RNA was reverse transcribed, the sequencing read expressed TCRB transcripts. The method was immunoSEQ multiplex PCR; TCRdb's version includes in-frame clones alone and lacks a portion of them. There are roughly 180,000 clones in the sample; 7.8% occur only once, and roughly 0.97% lies in the top ten. At least ten counts were recorded for this clone. Its antigen remains unknown. Relative to the germline gene, one junction end is altered; a read error may explain this. The chain recombines TRBV7-9 with TRBJ1-1, with D maybe TRBD1 (6 bases). Source material: central memory CD4+ T cells from blood. The sequence was obtained from a woman between 35 and 50 years old with type 1 diabetes. The CDR3 nucleotides read TGTGCCAGCAGCACCGGGACAAATCCTCGGGCCCTCTTT. It encodes CASSTGTNPRALF.